The TCR beta chain described here comes from a study of T cells in localized non-small cell lung cancer. Overall study results and limits: Adjacent lung exhibited a median of about 57 among the 100 most abundant tumor clones. T cell clonality was highest in uninvolved adjacent lung, above tumor. There was an association of higher blood T cell density with longer overall survival. Heterogeneity remains possible, as sequencing covered one tumor region only.

Sequencing was performed with immunoSEQ multiplex PCR; in TCRdb, only in-frame clones are kept and a portion is missing. The table includes 100,000 to 150,000 clones, roughly nine tenths detected once. This clone was recorded once. Its antigen is not known. The germline V gene has CDR1 SGHAT and CDR2 FQNNGV. V shed 10 bases, J shed 3 bases, and the junction held 8 bases outside the gene matches. The CDR3 is 14 residues long. The specimen was peripheral blood, collected before any cancer treatment. The chain recombines TRBV11-2 with TRBJ1-3; 8 bases are a match to TRBD1. The source is a female donor over 55 with stage I lung adenocarcinoma. The CDR3 coding sequence is TGTGCCACCGAGACGACAGGGGTTGGAAACACCATATATTTT. Its translation is CATETTGVGNTIYF.